This T cell receptor beta chain was observed in a study of beta chain features in type 1 diabetes. Study findings and constraints: For patients and controls alike, PCR might favor shorter templates to the same degree.

Isolated RNA was reverse transcribed in full, so expressed TCRB transcripts were sequenced. Regulatory, naive and central memory T cell samples averaged approximately 3.3 million reads. Sequenced by immunoSEQ multiplex PCR; TCRdb stores in-frame clones only, minus some. The sample carries about 300,000 clones, about 8.5% recorded once. Every donor had blood drawn once into heparin, around 100 mL on average. In this sample, this clone turned up a few times. No antigen is known for it. Unmatched junction bases numbered 1, after V lost 1 base and J lost 7 bases. Germline V CDR1 and CDR2: SGHTA, FQGNSA. The length of the CDR3 is 15 residues.

The clonotype was recovered from a woman aged 18-35 years in good health. The chain combines TRBV7-2 with TRBJ2-1; 13 positions match TRBD2. The sample consisted of central memory CD4+ T cells from blood. The CDR3 sequence is CASSLGLAGGNEQFF. The CDR3 DNA follows: TGTGCCAGCAGCTTAGGACTAGCGGGAGGTAATGAGCAGTTCTTC.